Given below is one TCR beta chain in context. The CDR3 has 13 residues. Germline CDR1 and CDR2: SGHRS and YFSETQ. The sample originates from a study of monozygotic twins with inflammatory bowel disease. Reanalyzing the 5' RACE reads, TCRdb keeps one entry per CDR3 protein, without DNA. The table for this sample gives around 450,000 distinct CDR3 sequences. This rearrangement joins TRBV5-1 to TRBJ1-1. Sequencing input: blood. The origin of this receptor is a human donor with ulcerative colitis or Crohn's disease, or a healthy co-twin of an affected twin (not recorded which). CDR3 protein: CASSPNTNPEAFF.